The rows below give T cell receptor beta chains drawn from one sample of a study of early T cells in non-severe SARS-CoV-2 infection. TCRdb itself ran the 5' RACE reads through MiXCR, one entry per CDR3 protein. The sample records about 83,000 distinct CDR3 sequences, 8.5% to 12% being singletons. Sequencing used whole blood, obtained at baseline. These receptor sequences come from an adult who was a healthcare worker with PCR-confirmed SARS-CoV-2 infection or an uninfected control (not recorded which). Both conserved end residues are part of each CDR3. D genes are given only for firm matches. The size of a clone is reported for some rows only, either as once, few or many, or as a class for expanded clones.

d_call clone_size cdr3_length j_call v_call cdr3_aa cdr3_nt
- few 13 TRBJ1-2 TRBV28 CASSLAGRYSYTF TGTGCCAGCAGTTTAGCAGGGAGATATAGCTACACCTTC
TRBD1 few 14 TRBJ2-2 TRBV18 CASSPGTGTGELFF TGTGCCAGCTCACCAGGGACAGGAACCGGGGAGCTGTTTTTT
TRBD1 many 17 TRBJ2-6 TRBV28 CASSLGQASSGANVLTF TGTGCCAGCAGTTTGGGACAGGCCAGCTCTGGGGCCAACGTCCTGACTTTC
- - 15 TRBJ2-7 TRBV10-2 CASRGTGGLTYEQYF TGCGCCAGCAGGGGGACTGGCGGGCTCACCTACGAGCAGTACTTC
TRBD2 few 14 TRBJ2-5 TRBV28 CASSLGGRRETQYF TGTGCCAGCAGTTTGGGCGGGAGAAGGGAGACCCAGTACTTC
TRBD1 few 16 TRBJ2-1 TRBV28 CASSLGTGNSYNEQFF TGTGCCAGCAGCCTAGGGACAGGGAACTCCTACAATGAGCAGTTCTTC
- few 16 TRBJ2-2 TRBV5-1 CASSRMTTRTPKGLFF TGCGCCAGCAGTAGAATGACTACACGGACGCCCAAGGGGCTGTTTTTT
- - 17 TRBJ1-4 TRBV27 CASSSTGPLATNEKLFF TGTGCCAGCAGTTCGACAGGCCCCCTTGCAACTAATGAAAAACTGTTTTTT
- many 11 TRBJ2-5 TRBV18 CASSPQETQYF TGTGCCAGCTCACCCCAAGAGACCCAGTACTTC
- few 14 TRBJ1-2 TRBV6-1 CASSEGQASYGYTF TGTGCCAGCAGTGAAGGACAGGCAAGTTATGGCTACACCTTC
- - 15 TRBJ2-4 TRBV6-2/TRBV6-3 CASSYPGLGKNIQYF TGTGCCAGCAGTTACCCGGGACTCGGTAAAAACATTCAGTACTTC
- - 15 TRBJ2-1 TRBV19 CASSIRRLENDEQFF TGTGCCAGTAGTATCCGGCGCCTCGAGAACGATGAGCAGTTCTTC
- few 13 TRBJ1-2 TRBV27 CASSSDSSRGYTF TGTGCCAGCAGCTCGGACAGCTCGCGGGGCTACACCTTC
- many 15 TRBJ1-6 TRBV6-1 CASSEFETSTTPLHF TGTGCCAGCAGTGAATTCGAGACGTCTACTACACCCCTCCACTTT
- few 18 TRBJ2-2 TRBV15 CATSGPSTGSPNTGELFF TGTGCCACCAGCGGACCAAGTACAGGGAGCCCGAACACCGGGGAGCTGTTTTTT
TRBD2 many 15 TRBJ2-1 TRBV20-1 CSAREGGRIPHEQFF TGCAGTGCTAGAGAGGGCGGGAGGATCCCCCATGAGCAGTTCTTC
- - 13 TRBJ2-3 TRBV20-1 CSARKWELDTQYF TGCAGTGCTAGAAAGTGGGAGTTAGATACGCAGTATTTT
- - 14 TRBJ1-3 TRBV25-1 CASSEETVGNTIYF TGTGCCAGCAGTGAAGAAACTGTTGGAAACACCATATATTTT
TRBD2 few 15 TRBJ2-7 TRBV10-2 CASSGASGRVYEQYF TGCGCCAGCAGTGGAGCTAGCGGGAGGGTCTACGAGCAGTACTTC
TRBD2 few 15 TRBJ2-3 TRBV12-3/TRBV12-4 CASSALAGGGDTQYF TGTGCCAGCAGTGCCCTAGCGGGAGGAGGGGATACGCAGTATTTT
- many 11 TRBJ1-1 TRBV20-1 CSAAQGPEAFF TGCAGTGCCGCCCAGGGCCCTGAAGCTTTCTTT
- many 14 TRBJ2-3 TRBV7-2 CASTTGPNTDTQYF TGTGCCAGCACCACTGGACCTAACACAGATACGCAGTATTTT
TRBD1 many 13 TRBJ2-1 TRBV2 CASSDFSAGGEFF TGTGCCAGCAGTGACTTCTCGGCAGGGGGCGAGTTCTTC
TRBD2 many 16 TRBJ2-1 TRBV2 CASRASLAGGYNEQFF TGTGCCAGCAGGGCCTCCCTAGCGGGAGGTTACAATGAGCAGTTCTTC